Below are 10 T cell receptor beta chains sequenced from a single sample in a study of blood T cell repertoires in COVID-19. Sequencing was performed with immunoSEQ multiplex PCR; in TCRdb, only in-frame clones are kept and a portion is missing. The sample shows tens of thousands of clones, around 85% of them seen only once. Sequencing was done on a sample of peripheral blood. Every receptor here comes from a man at least 80 years old with acute or convalescent COVID-19.

The chain combines TRBV2 with TRBJ2-1; 9 bases map to TRBD2. The V gene's germline CDR1 is SNHLY and CDR2 FYNNEI. The CDR3 has 16 amino acids. V shed 4 bases, J shed 10 bases, and the junction held 14 bases outside the gene matches. CDR3 bases: TGTGCCAGCAGTGGACCGGGACTAGCTCATTGGACGGAGCAGTTCTTC. Translating gives CASSGPGLAHWTEQFF.

This chain links TRBV29-1 with TRBJ1-4, with 10 bases aligning to TRBD1. CDR1 SQVTM and CDR2 ANQGSEA come from the germline V gene. The CDR3 contains 14 residues. V trimming: 6 bases; J trimming: 8 bases; junction bases outside the gene matches: 9. As DNA, the CDR3 is TGCAGCGTGCAAAGGGACAGGGGAGCCGAAAAACTGTTTTTT. Translating it yields CSVQRDRGAEKLFF.

The V call is TRBV7-2, the J call TRBJ1-1; D remains unclear. Trimming pared 3 bases from V and 1 base from J, leaving 6 bases between. Germline V gene data show CDR1 as SGHTA and CDR2 as FQGNSA. The CDR3 is 13 amino acids. CDR3 nucleotides: TGTGCCAGCAGCTTTGGGCGGAACACTGAAGCTTTCTTT. As protein: CASSFGRNTEAFF.

The rearrangement uses TRBV28 and TRBJ2-5; 8 bases align to TRBD1. The CDR3 covers 15 residues. CDR1 and CDR2 (germline): MDHEN, SYDVKM. Trimming at V came to 5 bases and at J to 5 bases, leaving 10 bases not matched to a gene. For the CDR3, the DNA is TGTGCCAGCAGTAACAGGGGGAGCTTTCAGGAGACCCAGTACTTC. It yields the protein CASSNRGSFQETQYF.

The gene calls are TRBV7-9 and TRBJ1-3; D call uncertain. Trimming stripped 5 bases from V and 2 bases from J, with 10 bases between. CDR1 and CDR2 from the germline V gene are SEHNR and FQNEAQ (reference sequence). This CDR3 has 14 amino acids. The CDR3 loop is CASSPGNAGNTIYF. In DNA, the CDR3 is TGTGCCAGCAGCCCGGGGAACGCTGGAAACACCATATATTTT. The entire variable domain, with the rest obtained from reference TRBV7-9 and TRBJ1-3, is as follows: DTGVSQNPRHKITKRGQNVTFRCDPISEHNRLYWYRQTLGQGPEFLTYFQNEAQLEKSRLLSDRFSAERPKGSFSTLEIQRTEQGDSAMYLCASSPGNAGNTIYFGEGSWLTVV.

The V call is TRBV28, the J call TRBJ2-4; 10 positions match TRBD2. The CDR3 contains 14 residues. Germline values: CDR1 MDHEN, CDR2 SYDVKM. V gave up 7 bases and J gave up 8 bases; unmatched junction bases: 8. The CDR3 DNA follows: TGTGCCAGCACCGCTAGCGGGAGTAAAGACATTCAGTACTTC. This gives the protein CASTASGSKDIQYF. Combining the CDR3 with reference TRBV28 and TRBJ2-4 gives the whole variable domain DVKVTQSSRYLVKRTGEKVFLECVQDMDHENMFWYRQDPGLGLRLIYFSYDVKMKEKGDIPEGYSVSREKKERFSLILESASTNQTSMYLCASTASGSKDIQYFGAGTRLSVL.

The chain links TRBV5-1 to TRBJ2-2, with 9 bases aligning to TRBD1. The CDR3 covers 15 residues. The junction had 3 bases not matched to a gene; V was cut back by 0 bases and J by 6 bases. Germline CDR1 SGHRS, CDR2 YFSETQ. The CDR3 DNA is TGCGCCAGCAGCTTGGCCGGACAGGGGTCCGGGGAGCTGTTTTTT. Translating gives CASSLAGQGSGELFF.

This sequence joins TRBV14 and TRBJ2-2; possible D gene TRBD1, 5 bases. The CDR3 sequence is 13 residues long. Trimming removed 6 bases from V and 7 bases from J, with 12 bases in between. Germline V gene sequence: CDR1 SGHDN, CDR2 FVKESK. CDR3 region: CASSQTVYGELFF. CDR3 nucleotide sequence: TGTGCCAGCAGTCAGACAGTCTACGGGGAGCTGTTTTTT.

This sequence joins TRBV5-4 and TRBJ2-7, with a weak D call TRBD1 (8 bases). Germline loops: CDR1 SGHNT, CDR2 YYREEE (reference sequence). This CDR3 contains 16 residues. Trimming took 4 bases from V and 2 from J, leaving 19 bases between them. The CDR3 loop is CASSADRGGGAYEQYF. CDR3 DNA: TGTGCCAGCAGCGCAGACAGGGGAGGGGGAGCCTACGAGCAGTACTTC.

In DNA, the CDR3 is TGTGCCAGCCGCACAATAGCGGGCTCCTACAATGAGCAGTTCTTC. It translates to CASRTIAGSYNEQFF. The rearrangement joins TRBV2 to TRBJ2-1; 7 bases align to TRBD2. From germline, CDR1 is SNHLY and CDR2 FYNNEI. V shed 8 bases, J shed 0 bases, and the junction held 7 bases outside the gene matches. The CDR3 loop spans 15 amino acids.